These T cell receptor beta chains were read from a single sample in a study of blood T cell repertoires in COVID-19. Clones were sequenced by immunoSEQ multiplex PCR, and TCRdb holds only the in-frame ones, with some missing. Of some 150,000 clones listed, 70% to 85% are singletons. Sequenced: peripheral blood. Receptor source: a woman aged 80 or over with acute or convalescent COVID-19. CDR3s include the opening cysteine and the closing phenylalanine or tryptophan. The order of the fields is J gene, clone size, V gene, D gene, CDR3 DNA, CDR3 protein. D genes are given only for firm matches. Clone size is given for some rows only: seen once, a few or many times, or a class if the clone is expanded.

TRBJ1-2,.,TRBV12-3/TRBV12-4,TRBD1,TGTGCCAGCAGCCAGGGGGTTAACTATGGCTACACCTTC,CASSQGVNYGYTF
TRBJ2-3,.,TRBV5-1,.,TGCGCCAGCGGGTGGGGGGGCGAAAGCACAGATACGCAGTATTTT,CASGWGGESTDTQYF
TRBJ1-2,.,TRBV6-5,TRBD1,TGTGCCAGCACATCGGGACAGAGAATCACCTATGGCTACACCTTC,CASTSGQRITYGYTF
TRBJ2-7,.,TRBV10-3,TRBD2,TGTGCCATCAGGGGGGCGGGGGGCGATTCCTACGAGCAGTACTTC,CAIRGAGGDSYEQYF
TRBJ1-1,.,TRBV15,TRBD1,TGTGCCACCAGCGGCTACGGGACAGGGGATTTTGGCACTGAAGCTTTCTTT,CATSGYGTGDFGTEAFF
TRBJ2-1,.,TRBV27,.,TGTGCCAGCAGAAAAGGACGGGGAGAGCAGTTCTTC,CASRKGRGEQFF
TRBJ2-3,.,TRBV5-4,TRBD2,TGTGCCAGCACCTGGAAGGTTGGCGGGGGGGCCTTAGTATACACGCAGTATTTT,CASTWKVGGGALVYTQYF
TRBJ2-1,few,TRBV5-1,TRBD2,TGCGCCAGCAGCTTGGGCCCAGCGGGGGGACCCAATGAGCAGTTCTTC,CASSLGPAGGPNEQFF
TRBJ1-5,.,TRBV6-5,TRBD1,TGTGCCAGCTATGAGGACAGGGGGCACAATCAGCCCCAGCATTTT,CASYEDRGHNQPQHF
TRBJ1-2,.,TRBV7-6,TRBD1,TGTGCCAGCAGCTTAGGTCAGGGGGCGGTCTATGGCTACACCTTC,CASSLGQGAVYGYTF
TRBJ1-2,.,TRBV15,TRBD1,TGTGCCACCAGCAGATCCCCCGCACAGGGGCGAGCCTATGGCTACACCTTC,CATSRSPAQGRAYGYTF
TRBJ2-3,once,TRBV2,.,TGTGCCAGCAGTGAGGGACTTCCCACAGATACGCAGTATTTT,CASSEGLPTDTQYF
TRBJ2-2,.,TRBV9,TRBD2,TGTGCCAGCAGCGTAGCGGAGCGGGGGGCCCTAAACACCGGGGAGCTGTTTTTT,CASSVAERGALNTGELFF
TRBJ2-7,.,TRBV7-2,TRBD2,TGTGCCAGCAGCAAAGGCGGGAGCTCCTACGAGCAGTACTTC,CASSKGGSSYEQYF
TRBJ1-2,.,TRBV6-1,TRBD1,TGTGCCAGCAGTGAAGGGACAGGTTATATCAATCCCTGGGGCTACACCTTC,CASSEGTGYINPWGYTF
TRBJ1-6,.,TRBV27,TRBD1,TGTGCCAGCAGTAAACAGGGGGCGCTTGTCGAAAATTCACCCCTCCACTTT,CASSKQGALVENSPLHF
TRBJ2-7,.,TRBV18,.,TGTGCCAGCTCACCCGAATCTGGGGCCTCCTACGAGCAGTACTTC,CASSPESGASYEQYF